This T cell receptor beta chain is from a study of blood T cell repertoires in COVID-19. About the research overall: There were acute and convalescent COVID-19 samples, and they came from the United States, Italy and Spain. Nucleic acid was either cDNA or gDNA, and it came from T cells, B-cell-depleted T cells, or PBMCs.

CDR3 length equals 13 residues. Germline CDR1 and CDR2: MGHRA and YSYEKL. V lost 5 bases and J lost 10; bases outside the gene matches: 4. Assay: immunoSEQ multiplex PCR; the TCRdb copy retains only in-frame clones and omits some. The repertoire holds 200,000 to 250,000 clones, with around 83% as singletons. The chain couples TRBV4-1 to TRBJ2-1; TRBD2 agrees at 11 bases. This TCR was sampled from a woman in her forties or fifties with acute or convalescent COVID-19. Input material: peripheral blood. CDR3: CASSYGLAGEQFF. CDR3 sequence (DNA): TGCGCCAGCAGCTATGGACTAGCGGGCGAGCAGTTCTTC.